The source of this T cell receptor (beta chain) is a study of blood T cell repertoires in COVID-19. Sequenced by immunoSEQ multiplex PCR; TCRdb stores in-frame clones only, minus some. Of 150,000 or so clones in the sample, roughly four fifths were seen once. The CDR3 covers 16 residues. The V gene end was trimmed by 7 bases and the J gene end by 0 bases; junction bases not matched to a gene: 8. Germline CDR1 and CDR2: LNHDA and SQIVND (reference sequence). This clonotype was sampled from a human donor with acute or convalescent COVID-19. The donor label of this sample is uncertain. V usage is TRBV19 and J usage is TRBJ2-4; the match to TRBD1 covers 8 bases. The sample taken for sequencing was peripheral blood. CDR3 sequence (DNA): TGTGCCAGTAAGGACAGGGCGAGACTAGCCAAAAACATTCAGTACTTC. Residues: CASKDRARLAKNIQYF.